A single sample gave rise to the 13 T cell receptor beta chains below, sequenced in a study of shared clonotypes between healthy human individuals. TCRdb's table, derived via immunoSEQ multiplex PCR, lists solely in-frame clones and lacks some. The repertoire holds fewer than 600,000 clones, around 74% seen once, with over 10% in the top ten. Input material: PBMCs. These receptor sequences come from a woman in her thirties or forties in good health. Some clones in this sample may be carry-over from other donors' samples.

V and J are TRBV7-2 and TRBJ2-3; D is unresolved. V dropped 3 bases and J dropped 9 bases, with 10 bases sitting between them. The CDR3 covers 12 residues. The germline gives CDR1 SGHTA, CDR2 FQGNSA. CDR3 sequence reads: CASSFTPPTQYF. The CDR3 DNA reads TGTGCCAGCAGCTTCACACCCCCCACGCAGTATTTT.

CDR3 sequence: CATSRPPPNNEQFF. CDR3 DNA: TGTGCCACCAGCCGACCGCCGCCAAACAATGAGCAGTTCTTC. The chain employs TRBV15 and TRBJ2-1; D unresolved. The CDR3 loop spans 14 amino acids. The V gene's germline CDR1 is LNHNV and CDR2 YYDKDF (reference sequence). V was cut by 5 bases and J by 5 bases, with 13 bases left in between.

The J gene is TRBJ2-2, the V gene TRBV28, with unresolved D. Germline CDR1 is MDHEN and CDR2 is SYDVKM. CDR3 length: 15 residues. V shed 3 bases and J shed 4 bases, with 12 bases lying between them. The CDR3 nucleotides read TGTGCCAGCAGTTTTCGGAACTTCCTCACCGGGGAGCTGTTTTTT. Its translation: CASSFRNFLTGELFF.

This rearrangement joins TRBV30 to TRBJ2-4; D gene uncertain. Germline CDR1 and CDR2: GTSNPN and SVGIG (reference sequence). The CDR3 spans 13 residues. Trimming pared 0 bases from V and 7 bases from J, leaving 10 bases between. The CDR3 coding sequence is TGTGCCTGGAGTGTGTCCCTTGGGAACATTCAGTACTTC. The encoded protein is CAWSVSLGNIQYF.

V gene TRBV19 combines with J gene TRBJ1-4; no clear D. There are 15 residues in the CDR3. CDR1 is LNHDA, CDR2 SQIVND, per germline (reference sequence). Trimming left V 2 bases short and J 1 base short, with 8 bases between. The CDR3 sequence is CASSISGGTNEKLFF. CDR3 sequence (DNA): TGTGCCAGTAGTATAAGCGGTGGAACTAATGAAAAACTGTTTTTT.

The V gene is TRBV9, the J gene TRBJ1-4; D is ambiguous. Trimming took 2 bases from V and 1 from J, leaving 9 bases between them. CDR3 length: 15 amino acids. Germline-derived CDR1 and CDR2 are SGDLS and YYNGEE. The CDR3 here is CASSVQEGTNEKLFF. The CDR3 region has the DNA TGTGCCAGCAGCGTGCAAGAGGGAACTAATGAAAAACTGTTTTTT.

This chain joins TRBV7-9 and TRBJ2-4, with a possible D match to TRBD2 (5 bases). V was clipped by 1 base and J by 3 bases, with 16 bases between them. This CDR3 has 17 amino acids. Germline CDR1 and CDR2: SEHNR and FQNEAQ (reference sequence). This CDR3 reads CASSLGSASRNKNIQYF. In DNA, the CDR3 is TGTGCCAGCAGCTTAGGATCGGCTAGCCGGAACAAAAACATTCAGTACTTC.

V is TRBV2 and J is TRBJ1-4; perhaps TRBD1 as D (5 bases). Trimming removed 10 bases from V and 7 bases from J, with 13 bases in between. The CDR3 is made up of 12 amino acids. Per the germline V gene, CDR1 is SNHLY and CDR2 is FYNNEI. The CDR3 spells CATRDRGEKLFF. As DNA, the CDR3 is TGTGCCACCCGGGACCGCGGTGAAAAACTGTTTTTT.

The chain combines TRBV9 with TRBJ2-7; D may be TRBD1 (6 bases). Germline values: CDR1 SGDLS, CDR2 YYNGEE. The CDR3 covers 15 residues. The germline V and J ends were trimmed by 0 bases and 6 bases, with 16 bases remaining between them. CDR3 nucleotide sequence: TGTGCCAGCAGCGTAGACCCCCGTAGAGGGGGCGAGCAGTACTTC. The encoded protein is CASSVDPRRGGEQYF. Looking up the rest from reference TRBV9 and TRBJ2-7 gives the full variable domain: DSGVTQTPKHLITATGQRVTLRCSPRSGDLSVYWYQQSLDQGLQFLIQYYNGEERAKGNILERFSAQQFPDLHSELNLSSLELGDSALYFCASSVDPRRGGEQYFGPGTRLTVT.

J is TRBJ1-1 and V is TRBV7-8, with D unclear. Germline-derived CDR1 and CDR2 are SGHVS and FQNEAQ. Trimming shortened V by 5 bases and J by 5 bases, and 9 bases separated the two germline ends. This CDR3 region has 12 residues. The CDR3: CASSPGGTEAFF. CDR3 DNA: TGTGCCAGCAGCCCCGGTGGAACTGAAGCTTTCTTT.

Here the CDR3 reads CASSLVGTSGRDTQYF. CDR3 nucleotide sequence: TGTGCCAGCAGCTTGGTTGGGACTAGCGGGAGAGATACGCAGTATTTT. The gene calls are TRBV5-6 and TRBJ2-3, with 14 bases identical to TRBD2. Germline V gene sequence: CDR1 SGHDT, CDR2 YYEEEE. V gave up 0 bases and J gave up 5 bases; unmatched junction bases: 2. This CDR3 region has 16 residues.

The CDR3 here is CASSTSSGVYNEQFF. As DNA, the CDR3 is TGTGCCAGCAGCACCTCTAGCGGGGTCTACAATGAGCAGTTCTTC. The chain combines TRBV9 with TRBJ2-1; 9 bases match TRBD2. Germline V gene data show CDR1 as SGDLS and CDR2 as YYNGEE. Trimming cost V 4 bases and J 3 bases; bases outside gene matches: 5. The CDR3 is made up of 15 amino acids. Full variable domain (remainder filled in from reference TRBV9 and TRBJ2-1): DSGVTQTPKHLITATGQRVTLRCSPRSGDLSVYWYQQSLDQGLQFLIQYYNGEERAKGNILERFSAQQFPDLHSELNLSSLELGDSALYFCASSTSSGVYNEQFFGPGTRLTVL.

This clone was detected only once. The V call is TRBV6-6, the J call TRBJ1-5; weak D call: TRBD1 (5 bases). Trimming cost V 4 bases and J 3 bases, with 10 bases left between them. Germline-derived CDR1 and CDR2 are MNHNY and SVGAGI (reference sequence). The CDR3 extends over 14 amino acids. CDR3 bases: TGTGCCAGCAGTTGGGGACGGAACAATCAGCCCCAGCATTTT. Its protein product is CASSWGRNNQPQHF.